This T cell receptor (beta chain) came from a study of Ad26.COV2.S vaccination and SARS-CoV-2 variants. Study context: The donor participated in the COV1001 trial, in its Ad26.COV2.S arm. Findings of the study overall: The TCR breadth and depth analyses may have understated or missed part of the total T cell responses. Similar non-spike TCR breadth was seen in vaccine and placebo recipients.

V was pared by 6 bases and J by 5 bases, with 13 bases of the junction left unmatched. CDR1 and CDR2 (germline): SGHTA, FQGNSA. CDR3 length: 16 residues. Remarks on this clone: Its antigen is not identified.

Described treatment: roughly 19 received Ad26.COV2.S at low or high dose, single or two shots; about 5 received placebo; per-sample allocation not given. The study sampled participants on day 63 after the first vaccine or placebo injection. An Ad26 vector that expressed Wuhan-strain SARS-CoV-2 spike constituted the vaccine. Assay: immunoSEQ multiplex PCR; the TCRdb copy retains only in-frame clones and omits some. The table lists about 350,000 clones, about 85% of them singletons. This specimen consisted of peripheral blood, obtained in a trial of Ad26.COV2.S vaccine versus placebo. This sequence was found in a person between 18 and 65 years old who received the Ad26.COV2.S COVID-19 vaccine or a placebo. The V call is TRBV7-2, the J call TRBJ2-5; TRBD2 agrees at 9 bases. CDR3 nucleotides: TGTGCCAGCAGTGGCGGGGGGGCAATTACAGGGGAGACCCAGTACTTC. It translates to CASSGGGAITGETQYF.